A single sample gave rise to the 29 T cell receptor beta chains below, sequenced in a study of T-cell reconstitution after alpha-beta-depleted transplantation in children. For TCRbeta, the library was prepared with unique molecular identifiers. From the PCR reads, TCRdb called clonotypes with MiXCR, one entry per CDR3 protein. The repertoire holds almost 600,000 distinct CDR3 sequences, more than 20% seen once, with just over 35% in the top ten. The sequences come from PBMCs, collected before TCRalphabeta/CD19-depleted stem cell transplant. Source of these receptors: a boy in the first two years of life with Wiskott-Aldrich syndrome, due to receive a stem cell transplant.

This clonotype has only a few counts. This rearrangement joins TRBV6-1 to TRBJ2-3; D remains unclear. CDR3 length: 13 amino acids. Germline CDR1 and CDR2: MNHNS and SASEGT. V was pared by 3 bases and J by 4 bases, with 8 bases between. CDR3 DNA sequence: TGTGCCAGCAGTGACACAGTGGCAGATACGCAGTATTTT. Its protein product is CASSDTVADTQYF.

The rearrangement links TRBV27 to TRBJ1-5; weak D call: TRBD1 (5 bases). The germline V gene encodes CDR1 MNHEY and CDR2 SMNVEV (reference sequence). V lost 3 bases, J lost 2 bases, and 11 bases lay in between. The CDR3 length is 15 residues. CDR3 loop: CASSLTPGGNQPQHF. In DNA form, the CDR3 reads TGTGCCAGCAGTTTGACCCCGGGGGGCAATCAGCCCCAGCATTTT.

This clonotype was counted between two and nine times. The V call is TRBV12-3 or TRBV12-4, the J call TRBJ2-5; 10 nucleotides line up with TRBD2. The length of the CDR3 is 13 residues. The V segment lost 5 bases and the J segment 4 bases; nucleotides outside the gene matches: 1. The CDR3 is CASSTSGIETQYF. Here the CDR3 DNA reads TGTGCCAGCAGTACTAGCGGGATAGAGACCCAGTACTTC.

This clonotype showed up just a few times. The chain uses TRBV16 and TRBJ1-5; D is unresolved. CDR1 is KGHSY, CDR2 FQNENV, per germline. The V end was cut by 4 bases, the J end by 5 bases, with 6 bases between. The CDR3 is 12 amino acids. Here the CDR3 reads CASSPQDQPQHF. The CDR3 DNA sequence: TGTGCCAGCAGCCCACAAGATCAGCCCCAGCATTTT.

This clonotype was observed a handful of times. The chain combines TRBV5-1 with TRBJ2-5; weak D call: TRBD2 (5 bases). The germline V gene has CDR1 SGHRS and CDR2 YFSETQ. Trimming took off 5 bases at V and 1 base at J, with 9 bases between the two ends. The length of the CDR3 is 13 residues. This CDR3 is CASRWGAQETQYF. CDR3 sequence (DNA): TGCGCCAGCAGGTGGGGAGCCCAAGAGACCCAGTACTTC.

This chain connects TRBV20-1 to TRBJ1-2, with D tentatively TRBD1 (6 bases). The germline V gene has CDR1 DFQATT and CDR2 SNEGSKA (reference sequence). This CDR3 has 14 residues. V lost 6 bases and J lost 4, with 18 bases in between. The CDR3, as DNA: TGCAGTGCGACCCGGGGGGGCCAGGGCTATGGCTACACCTTC. It codes for CSATRGGQGYGYTF.

The chain employs TRBV10-3 and TRBJ2-7; 12 nucleotides align to TRBD1. V shed 6 bases, J shed 4 bases, and the junction held 4 bases outside the gene matches. Germline V gives CDR1 ENHRY, CDR2 SYGVKD. This CDR3 has 14 residues. The CDR3 DNA reads as TGTGCCATCAGCCCGGGACAGGGGGCATACGAGCAGTACTTC. Amino acid sequence: CAISPGQGAYEQYF.

This clonotype was seen a few times. The CDR3 is CSAKRGSRHWNEQFF. The DNA of the CDR3 is TGCAGTGCCAAAAGGGGCTCAAGACATTGGAATGAGCAGTTCTTC. V is TRBV20-1 and J is TRBJ2-1, with D perhaps matching TRBD1 (5 bases). Germline V lookup: CDR1 DFQATT, CDR2 SNEGSKA (reference sequence). The CDR3 extends over 15 amino acids. V lost 6 bases to trimming and J lost 7 bases, with 22 bases between them.

In its sample, this clonotype was seen a few times. The V and J genes are TRBV9 and TRBJ2-5, with D unclear. This CDR3 is built from 16 residues. Trimming took off 3 bases at V and 5 bases at J, with 20 bases between the two ends. Germline CDR1 reads SGDLS; CDR2 reads YYNGEE. The CDR3 coding sequence is TGTGCCAGCAGCGGGTCGCGGACGGGCCCAGCGGAGACCCAGTACTTC. It translates to CASSGSRTGPAETQYF.

This chain joins TRBV5-5 and TRBJ2-5, with TRBD2 identical over 15 bases. CDR3 length: 18 residues. Germline V CDR1 and CDR2: SGHKS, YYEKEE (reference sequence). The V gene end was trimmed by 2 bases and the J gene end by 1 base; junction bases not matched to a gene: 6. The CDR3 loop is CASSFRGTSGRFQETQYF. CDR3 DNA sequence: TGTGCCAGCAGCTTCCGAGGGACTAGCGGGAGGTTCCAAGAGACCCAGTACTTC.

The V and J genes are TRBV5-1 and TRBJ2-4, with TRBD2 matching 10 bases. V dropped 0 bases and J dropped 1; count of bases not matched to a gene: 10. Germline assignment: CDR1 SGHRS and CDR2 YFSETQ. The CDR3 contains 19 residues. CDR3 sequence: CASSLVAGSSGSAKNIQYF. CDR3 DNA: TGCGCCAGCAGCTTGGTAGCTGGGTCTAGCGGGAGTGCCAAAAACATTCAGTACTTC.

The gene calls are TRBV10-3 and TRBJ2-7, with unresolved D. CDR3 length: 16 residues. Per the germline V gene, CDR1 is ENHRY and CDR2 is SYGVKD. V shed 0 bases and J shed 3 bases, with 15 bases lying between them. CDR3 in amino acids: CAISESNVEDDYEQYF. In DNA, the CDR3 is TGTGCCATCAGTGAGTCGAACGTTGAGGATGACTACGAGCAGTACTTC.

The V call is TRBV29-1, the J call TRBJ1-1; a possible D gene is TRBD1 (6 bases). This CDR3 contains 12 residues. CDR1 and CDR2 from the germline V gene are SQVTM and ANQGSEA. V lost 7 bases to trimming and J lost 3 bases, with 12 bases between them. In DNA form, the CDR3 reads TGCAGCGCCCTCCAGGGGTACACTGAAGCTTTCTTT. Protein: CSALQGYTEAFF.

The chain recombines TRBV5-5 with TRBJ2-1; TRBD2 matches at 7 bases. V dropped 0 bases and J dropped 5; count of bases not matched to a gene: 8. The V gene's germline CDR1 is SGHKS and CDR2 YYEKEE (reference sequence). This CDR3 comprises 16 residues. CDR3 loop: CASSLASGMGNNEQFF. Written as DNA, the CDR3 is TGTGCCAGCAGCTTGGCCAGCGGGATGGGGAACAATGAGCAGTTCTTC.

V gene TRBV15 combines with J gene TRBJ2-2; D gene ambiguous. The germline V and J ends were trimmed by 0 bases and 3 bases, with 14 bases remaining between them. Germline CDR1 is LNHNV and CDR2 is YYDKDF (reference sequence). The CDR3 totals 17 residues. CDR3 residues: CATSRDKWHTYTGELFF. The CDR3 DNA sequence: TGTGCCACCAGCAGAGATAAATGGCACACCTACACCGGGGAGCTGTTTTTT.

J is TRBJ2-5 and V is TRBV20-1; D is possibly TRBD2 (5 bases). Trimming took off 1 base at V and 6 bases at J, with 9 bases between the two ends. Per germline, CDR1 DFQATT and CDR2 SNEGSKA (reference sequence). The CDR3 length is 12 residues. The CDR3 region has the DNA TGCAGTGCTAGAGGGAGCGGACAGACCCAGTACTTC. Its protein product is CSARGSGQTQYF.

The chain carries TRBV27 and TRBJ1-5; TRBD1 matches at 9 bases. Germline lookup yields CDR1 MNHEY and CDR2 SMNVEV (reference sequence). After removal of 5 bases from V and 6 bases from J, the junction contained 5 bases not matched to a gene. This CDR3 spans 14 amino acids. The CDR3 region has the DNA TGTGCCAGCAGTCCCTACAGGGGGCTTCAGCCCCAGCATTTT. Amino acid sequence: CASSPYRGLQPQHF.

This clonotype has just a few counts. The chain is built from TRBV7-8 and TRBJ2-7, with D perhaps TRBD2 (5 bases). The CDR3 contains 13 residues. Trimming pared 1 base from V and 4 bases from J, leaving 8 bases between. Germline assignment: CDR1 SGHVS and CDR2 FQNEAQ. The CDR3 here is CASSLVREYEQYF. CDR3 sequence (DNA): TGTGCCAGCAGCTTAGTACGGGAATACGAGCAGTACTTC.

The chain employs TRBV5-5 and TRBJ1-3; D not certain. The length of the CDR3 is 16 residues. Germline lookup yields CDR1 SGHKS and CDR2 YYEKEE (reference sequence). V lost 0 bases and J 0 bases, leaving 10 bases between the germline ends. CDR3 DNA sequence: TGTGCCAGCAGCTTGGGCGGGAAGGGCTCTGGAAACACCATATATTTT. As protein: CASSLGGKGSGNTIYF.

The CDR3 spells CASRRDRIDGYTF. CDR3 bases: TGTGCCAGCAGACGCGACAGGATCGATGGCTACACCTTC. The chain combines TRBV6-1 with TRBJ1-2, with D tentatively TRBD1 (6 bases). The CDR3 consists of 13 residues. The germline CDR1 and CDR2 sequences are MNHNS and SASEGT. The V gene lost 6 bases and the J gene lost 6 bases, with 14 bases spanning the gap.

The chain has TRBV3-1 and TRBJ2-7; D may be TRBD1 (5 bases). This CDR3 region has 12 residues. V lost 3 bases to trimming and J lost 7 bases, with 10 bases between them. In germline, CDR1 is LGHDT, CDR2 YNNKEL (reference sequence). CDR3 residues: CASSHQGLEQYF. CDR3 coding DNA: TGTGCCAGCAGCCATCAGGGTTTAGAGCAGTACTTC.

This clonotype was recorded many times. A read error may produce the germline difference seen at one junction end. The chain has TRBV5-1 and TRBJ2-1, with D uncertain. Germline V CDR1 and CDR2: SGHRS, YFSETQ. The CDR3 is made up of 11 amino acids. CDR3 DNA: TGTGCCAGCAGTTTAGTTAGTGAGCAGTTCTTC. It specifies CASSLVSEQFF.

This chain connects TRBV29-1 to TRBJ2-3; 7 nucleotides match TRBD1. Germline V gene lookup returns CDR1 SQVTM and CDR2 ANQGSEA. The V segment lost 6 bases and the J segment 4 bases; nucleotides outside the gene matches: 4. The CDR3 runs 12 residues. The CDR3 nucleotides read TGCAGCGTACTACAGGGGTCAGATACGCAGTATTTT. As protein: CSVLQGSDTQYF.

The chain joins TRBV7-9 to TRBJ2-3, with D possibly TRBD2 on 6 matching bases. Germline CDR1 is SEHNR and CDR2 is FQNEAQ (reference sequence). The length of the CDR3 is 17 residues. Between the trimmed V and J ends, which lost 5 bases and 0 bases, there was a span of 18 bases. CDR3 protein: CASSRLEIGLSTDTQYF. The CDR3 DNA reads TGTGCCAGCAGCCGCTTGGAGATCGGACTAAGCACAGATACGCAGTATTTT.

The rearrangement uses TRBV5-1 and TRBJ2-5; 8 positions match TRBD2. Germline V gene lookup returns CDR1 SGHRS and CDR2 YFSETQ. Germline trimming cut 0 bases from V and 5 bases from J; bases unmatched to any gene: 9. The CDR3 totals 16 residues. The CDR3 coding sequence is TGCGCCAGCAGCTTGGGAGCGGGAGCTTCCTTGGAGACCCAGTACTTC. Amino acid sequence: CASSLGAGASLETQYF. The full variable domain, its missing parts supplied by reference TRBV5-1 and TRBJ2-5, is KAGVTQTPRYLIKTRGQQVTLSCSPISGHRSVSWYQQTPGQGLQFLFEYFSETQRNKGNFPGRFSGRQFSNSRSEMNVSTLELGDSALYLCASSLGAGASLETQYFGPGTRLLVL.

A few counts support this clonotype. The CDR3 nucleotides read TGTGCCAGCAGGCCCCGGACCCGGACTAGCGGATACAATGAGCAGTTCTTC. Encoded protein: CASRPRTRTSGYNEQFF. V gene TRBV6-1 combines with J gene TRBJ2-1, with 10 bases matching TRBD2. Germline lookup yields CDR1 MNHNS and CDR2 SASEGT. This CDR3 contains 17 residues. Unmatched junction bases numbered 12, after V lost 6 bases and J lost 4 bases.

The chain is built from TRBV20-1 and TRBJ2-7; TRBD2 matches at 14 bases. This CDR3 is 14 amino acids long. Germline values: CDR1 DFQATT, CDR2 SNEGSKA (reference sequence). The CDR3 loop reads CSAQRGLAGAEQYF. The CDR3 DNA reads TGCAGCGCTCAACGGGGACTAGCGGGAGCGGAGCAGTACTTC.

This chain connects TRBV20-1 to TRBJ2-1, with TRBD2 identical over 10 bases. This CDR3 spans 15 amino acids. Per germline, CDR1 DFQATT and CDR2 SNEGSKA (reference sequence). Losses at the gene ends were 0 bases for V and 5 bases for J; bases not matched to a gene: 4. The CDR3 region is CSARDGLADDNEQFF. In DNA form, the CDR3 reads TGCAGTGCTAGAGATGGACTAGCGGACGACAATGAGCAGTTCTTC.

In nucleotides, the CDR3 is TGTGCCAGCAGTTTCTTGCGGCGGGAGATTTCCTACAATGAGCAGTTCTTC. Protein product: CASSFLRREISYNEQFF. The V gene is TRBV27, the J gene TRBJ2-1; 7 nucleotides agree with TRBD2. The length of the CDR3 is 17 residues. Trimming took 3 bases from V and 1 from J; bases not matched to a gene: 9. The V gene's germline CDR1 is MNHEY and CDR2 SMNVEV (reference sequence).